This T cell receptor (beta chain) derives from a study of beta chain features in type 1 diabetes. Overall study context: All of the samples together had 95 million to 140 million sorted cells examined.

The whole isolated RNA underwent reverse transcription, so sequencing captured expressed TCRB transcripts. Here immunoSEQ multiplex PCR was the method, and the copy in TCRdb shows in-frame clones only, minus some. The table has 500,000 to 700,000 clones, less than 20% seen once. In this sample, this clone turned up a few times. Its matching antigen is unknown. Trimming took 4 bases from V and 5 from J, leaving 21 bases between them. Germline lookup yields CDR1 SGHRS and CDR2 YFSETQ. The CDR3 is 16 amino acids. Via CD45RO/CCR7/CD25/CD127/CD95/CD27, cells of the CD4+ naive, central memory, regulatory and stem cell-like memory subsets were sorted. Purity above 95% was achieved in all sorted populations. Study-wide results and caveats: In type 1 diabetes patients, VDJ junctions had fewer insertions; deletions at these junctions were more frequent.

The sequence derives from a man in his late teens or twenties in good health. The sample taken for sequencing was naive CD4+ T cells from blood. The chain couples TRBV5-1 to TRBJ2-5; TRBD1 or TRBD2 may be the D gene (5 bases each). The DNA of the CDR3 is TGCGCCAGCAGCCACCACCCGGGACCAGTCTGGGAGACCCAGTACTTC. It encodes CASSHHPGPVWETQYF. The whole variable domain, remainder taken from reference TRBV5-1 and TRBJ2-5, is KAGVTQTPRYLIKTRGQQVTLSCSPISGHRSVSWYQQTPGQGLQFLFEYFSETQRNKGNFPGRFSGRQFSNSRSEMNVSTLELGDSALYLCASSHHPGPVWETQYFGPGTRLLVL.